This is a list of T cell receptor beta chains from one sample in a study of shared clonotypes between healthy human individuals. Profiled with immunoSEQ multiplex PCR; TCRdb holds only in-frame clones, not every one. Among around 2,000,000 clones, about 95% were seen once, and the ten largest hold 1% to 1.3%. The source material was naive CD8+ T cells sorted from blood. The source of these receptors is a man between 18 and 29 years old in good health. The CDR3 runs from the conserved cysteine through the conserved F or W. Each record gives: J gene, V gene, clone size, D gene, CDR3 protein, CDR3 DNA. D genes are given only for firm matches. Clone size is stated in some rows and not others, as once, few, many or a class when expanded.

TRBJ2-3,TRBV4-2,-,TRBD2,CASSQAAGEGDTQYF,TGTGCCAGCAGCCAAGCAGCGGGAGAAGGAGATACGCAGTATTTT
TRBJ2-1,TRBV4-1,once,TRBD1,CASSWTGGYNEQFF,TGCGCCAGCAGCTGGACAGGGGGCTACAATGAGCAGTTCTTC
TRBJ2-7,TRBV2,-,-,CASSDVGKGYEQYF,TGTGCCAGCAGTGATGTTGGAAAGGGGTACGAGCAGTACTTC
TRBJ1-4,TRBV10-3,-,-,CAISETEGSPGEKLFF,TGTGCCATCAGTGAGACTGAGGGGTCGCCGGGTGAAAAACTGTTTTTT
TRBJ1-6,TRBV5-6,-,TRBD1,CASSLALQGYNSPLHF,TGTGCCAGCAGCTTGGCCCTACAGGGGTATAATTCACCCCTCCACTTT
TRBJ2-1,TRBV6-5,-,TRBD1,CASSPTGSEQFF,TGTGCCAGCAGTCCGACAGGGTCTGAGCAGTTCTTC
TRBJ1-1,TRBV15,-,TRBD1,CATSSRQGMNTEAFF,TGTGCCACCAGCAGCCGACAGGGTATGAACACTGAAGCTTTCTTT
TRBJ2-7,TRBV11-2,-,-,CASSLQGSYSYEQYF,TGTGCCAGCAGCTTACAGGGGTCCTATTCCTACGAGCAGTACTTC
TRBJ2-7,TRBV5-1,-,-,CASSSTGYEQYF,TGCGCCAGCAGCTCTACAGGGTACGAGCAGTACTTC
TRBJ2-7,TRBV21-1,-,-,CASSTRLWRGASCYEQYF,TGTGCCAGCAGCACTAGGCTGTGGCGGGGGGCATCCTGTTACGAGCAGTACTTC
TRBJ2-7,TRBV13,-,TRBD1,CASSLMGTGLSYEQYF,TGTGCCAGCAGCTTAATGGGGACAGGACTCTCCTACGAGCAGTACTTC
TRBJ2-7,TRBV10-1,once,TRBD1,CASSESRTGSYEQYF,TGCGCCAGCAGTGAGTCGAGGACAGGGTCCTACGAGCAGTACTTC
TRBJ2-3,TRBV4-3,-,-,CASSQDRRNTQYF,TGCGCCAGCAGCCAAGACCGCCGAAATACGCAGTATTTT
TRBJ1-2,TRBV9,-,-,CASRRGDGYTF,TGTGCCAGCAGGAGAGGGGACGGCTACACCTTC
TRBJ2-5,TRBV4-1,-,-,CASSQVDNREGETQYF,TGCGCCAGCAGCCAAGTAGATAACAGAGAGGGGGAGACCCAGTACTTC
TRBJ1-5,TRBV11-1,few,-,CASSLTGTSNQPQHF,TGTGCCAGCAGCTTAACTGGGACAAGCAATCAGCCCCAGCATTTT
TRBJ2-3,TRBV4-3,-,TRBD2,CASSQEVLAESTDTQYF,TGCGCCAGCAGCCAAGAGGTACTAGCGGAGAGCACAGATACGCAGTATTTT
TRBJ2-1,TRBV7-6,once,TRBD2,CASSLGGLAQFF,TGTGCCAGCAGCTTAGGGGGACTAGCACAGTTCTTC